The 4 T cell receptor beta chains below come from one sample, sequenced in a study of cytomegalovirus exposure and HLA in healthy donors (TCRdb year 2017). The protocol used for the library was the immunoSEQ multiplex PCR assay. A mixture of 60 forward primers for TCR Vbeta segments and 13 reverse primers for TCR Jbeta segments was used in the multiplex PCR. Imported from immuneACCESS, the table was reduced by TCRdb to in-frame sequences with V and J called. These copies leave out some clones; in studies compared against another copy, an unresolved V gene accounts for under half, and the cause of the remainder is not known. Recorded for this sample are around 200,000 clones; more than 65% of them occurred a single time. 1.7% of the sample lies in the top ten. Sequencing was done on a sample of PBMCs. The source is a man between 50 and 59 years old in good health and CMV-seronegative.

The chain links TRBV6-1 to TRBJ2-2, with 7 bases identical to TRBD1. V trimming: 4 bases; J trimming: 4 bases; junction bases outside the gene matches: 9. The germline CDR1 and CDR2 sequences are MNHNS and SASEGT. The CDR3 runs 16 residues. Here the CDR3 reads CASSGPTGVGTGELFF. DNA for the CDR3: TGTGCCAGCAGTGGACCTACAGGGGTCGGCACCGGGGAGCTGTTTTTT.

This rearrangement joins TRBV2 to TRBJ2-5, with TRBD1 as a possible D gene (6 bases). The DNA end is more similar to TRBJ2-7, so the J call may be wrong. Germline V gene lookup returns CDR1 SNHLY and CDR2 FYNNEI. The length of the CDR3 is 14 residues. CDR3 sequence reads: CASSLQGYSYEQYF. The CDR3 DNA sequence: TGTGCCAGCAGTTTACAGGGTTACTCCTACGAGCAGTACTTC.

This rearrangement joins TRBV4-2 to TRBJ1-2; 9 bases align to TRBD1. After removal of 4 bases from V and 8 bases from J, the junction contained 14 bases not matched to a gene. The germline V gene has CDR1 LGHNA and CDR2 YNFKEQ. The CDR3 totals 16 residues. The DNA for the CDR3 is TGTGCCAGCAGCCTAAATCCGGGACAGGGAATAGGGGGCTACACCTTC. It translates to CASSLNPGQGIGGYTF.

The V gene is TRBV29-1, the J gene TRBJ2-1, with a weak D call TRBD1 (6 bases). CDR1 is SQVTM, CDR2 ANQGSEA, per germline. The ends were cut back, 7 bases at V and 3 bases at J, with 13 bases in the middle. CDR3 length: 13 residues. The CDR3 protein is CSGGQSLYNEQFF. The CDR3 region has the DNA TGCAGCGGTGGACAGAGCCTCTACAATGAGCAGTTCTTC.